This T cell receptor beta chain stems from a study of T cell changes during pregnancy in multiple sclerosis. Germline CDR1 is MDHEN and CDR2 is SYDVKM. J lost 8 bases, V lost 6 bases, and 8 bases had no gene match. CDR3 length: 15 residues. This clone was seen just once. TCRdb's table, derived via immunoSEQ multiplex PCR, lists solely in-frame clones and lacks some. The data show around 110,000 clones, approximately 90% seen once. This sequence was found in a female donor with multiple sclerosis, enrolled in a pregnancy study. The material sequenced was peripheral blood, taken in the third trimester of pregnancy. This chain joins TRBV28 and TRBJ2-1; 12 nucleotides line up with TRBD2. CDR3 sequence reads: CASSTTSGRFHEQFF. In DNA, the CDR3 is TGTGCCAGCAGCACTACTAGCGGGAGGTTTCATGAGCAGTTCTTC.